This T cell receptor beta chain was retrieved from a study of T cell repertoires in cytomegalovirus infection. Overall study findings and caveats: HLA-C-restricted, CMV-specific TCR beta clonotypes were dominant ex vivo. Cumulative frequency of public TCR beta families picked out carriers of CMV plus the relevant HLA.

The CDR3 contains 16 residues. Per germline, CDR1 MNHEY and CDR2 SVGEGT. The V end was cut by 7 bases, the J end by 8 bases, with 26 bases between. From the reads, TCRdb called clonotypes with MiXCR, one entry per CDR3 protein. The top ten clones hold approximately 4.5% of a sample with roughly 320,000 distinct CDR3 sequences, 9.5% of them seen once. Many counts were recorded for this clonotype. The target antigen is unknown. Sequenced: PBMCs. This clonotype originated in a human donor in good health (CMV status not recorded). Some clones in this sample may be carry-over from other donors' samples. The rearrangement uses TRBV6-2 or TRBV6-3 and TRBJ2-5; possible D gene TRBD1, 5 bases. CDR3 region: CASTPRGLTRGQTQYF. For the CDR3, the DNA is TGTGCCAGCACCCCCCGCGGTCTGACAAGAGGACAAACCCAGTACTTC.